One sample yielded the 18 T cell receptor beta chains listed below, sequenced in a study of OX40 agonist ivuxolimab in advanced cancers. Method: immunoSEQ multiplex PCR; TCRdb's copy keeps in-frame clones and lacks some. The sample contains some 60,000 clones, roughly 89% of which appear only once. The source material was CD4+ or CD8+ T cells sorted from blood, sampled in a trial of the OX40 agonist ivuxolimab. The receptor source for this set is an adult with an advanced solid tumor such as melanoma, head and neck, liver or kidney cancer.

This clone was seen once. The V call is TRBV28, the J call TRBJ2-5; weak D call: TRBD2 (5 bases). Trimming took 5 bases from V and 5 from J, leaving 27 bases between them. The CDR3 runs to 18 residues. Germline values: CDR1 MDHEN, CDR2 SYDVKM. The CDR3 region has the DNA TGTGCCAGCAGTCCCCGGAGCGGAGGTAGAGGGATGCGGGAGACCCAGTACTTC. This codes for CASSPRSGGRGMRETQYF.

The chain carries TRBV5-6 and TRBJ2-5; possible D gene TRBD2, 5 bases. CDR3 size: 13 residues. CDR1 and CDR2 from the germline V gene are SGHDT and YYEEEE. Between the trimmed V and J ends, which lost 0 bases and 3 bases, there was a span of 6 bases. The CDR3 DNA sequence: TGTGCCAGCAGCTTGGTGAGGGAAGAGACCCAGTACTTC. It translates to CASSLVREETQYF. The variable domain in full, with the rest retrieved from reference TRBV5-6 and TRBJ2-5, is DAGVTQSPTHLIKTRGQQVTLRCSPKSGHDTVSWYQQALGQGPQFIFQYYEEEERQRGNFPDRFSGHQFPNYSSELNVNALLLGDSALYLCASSLVREETQYFGPGTRLLVL.

The CDR3 bases are TGTGCCAGCAGCCAAGGACAGGGGAATTCACCCCTCCACTTT. Translation: CASSQGQGNSPLHF. The genes are TRBV7-2 and TRBJ1-6, with TRBD1 matching 9 bases. Germline V CDR1 and CDR2: SGHTA, FQGNSA. V was pared by 5 bases and J by 7 bases, with 3 bases of the junction left unmatched. The CDR3 sequence is 14 residues long. The variable domain in full, completed from reference TRBV7-2 and TRBJ1-6, reads GAGVSQSPSNKVTEKGKDVELRCDPISGHTALYWYRQSLGQGLEFLIYFQGNSAPDKSGLPSDRFSAERTGGSVSTLTIQRTQQEDSAVYLCASSQGQGNSPLHFGNGTRLTVT.

This chain uses TRBV25-1 with TRBJ1-4, with 9 bases aligning to TRBD1. The V gene end was trimmed by 3 bases and the J gene end by 4 bases; junction bases not matched to a gene: 3. Germline CDR1 MGHDK, CDR2 SYGVNS. The CDR3 is 15 amino acids. As DNA, the CDR3 is TGTGCCAGCAGTGATTTGACAGGGGGTAATGAAAAACTGTTTTTT. It encodes CASSDLTGGNEKLFF. Full variable domain (outside the CDR3, taken from reference TRBV25-1 and TRBJ1-4): EADIYQTPRYLVIGTGKKITLECSQTMGHDKMYWYQQDPGMELHLIHYSYGVNSTEKGDLSSESTVSRIRTEHFPLTLESARPSHTSQYLCASSDLTGGNEKLFFGSGTQLSVL.

The chain recombines TRBV6-1 with TRBJ1-2, with a possible D match to TRBD1 (5 bases). The CDR3 contains 15 residues. The germline V and J ends were trimmed by 8 bases and 4 bases, with 20 bases remaining between them. Germline CDR1 is MNHNS and CDR2 is SASEGT. The CDR3 loop reads CASRDPGGTGYGYTF. DNA for the CDR3: TGTGCCAGCCGGGATCCCGGAGGGACCGGCTATGGCTACACCTTC.

The V gene is TRBV9, the J gene TRBJ2-7; D is unclear. The CDR3 sequence is 15 residues long. The germline gives CDR1 SGDLS, CDR2 YYNGEE. Trimming stripped 4 bases from V and 4 bases from J, with 18 bases between. DNA of the CDR3: TGTGCCAGCAGCCCTCAGTTCCGCTCTGTATACGAGCAGTACTTC. Translated: CASSPQFRSVYEQYF.

The chain carries TRBV7-9 and TRBJ2-4; the D is unclear. The CDR3 is 17 amino acids. Trimming shortened V by 2 bases and J by 0 bases, and 14 bases separated the two germline ends. CDR1 and CDR2 (germline): SEHNR, FQNEAQ (reference sequence). The CDR3 DNA sequence: TGTGCCAGCAGCTTAATTGTCCCTGATAGAGCCAAAAACATTCAGTACTTC. It codes for CASSLIVPDRAKNIQYF. Full variable domain (outside the CDR3, taken from reference TRBV7-9 and TRBJ2-4): DTGVSQNPRHKITKRGQNVTFRCDPISEHNRLYWYRQTLGQGPEFLTYFQNEAQLEKSRLLSDRFSAERPKGSFSTLEIQRTEQGDSAMYLCASSLIVPDRAKNIQYFGAGTRLSVL.

The chain carries TRBV29-1 and TRBJ2-1; the D is unclear. Trimming took 4 bases from V and 7 from J, leaving 14 bases between them. CDR3 length: 13 amino acids. Per germline, CDR1 SQVTM and CDR2 ANQGSEA. The CDR3 DNA follows: TGCAGCGTTGTTACAGATCATATAAATGAGCAGTTCTTC. It translates to CSVVTDHINEQFF.

The V call is TRBV6-5, the J call TRBJ2-5; D may be TRBD1 (6 bases). V lost 5 bases and J 4 bases, leaving 17 bases between the germline ends. Germline values: CDR1 MNHEY, CDR2 SVGAGI. The CDR3 sequence is 15 residues long. CDR3 sequence: CASSLPRGGGETQYF. The CDR3 region has the DNA TGTGCCAGCAGTCTACCCCGAGGGGGTGGAGAGACCCAGTACTTC.

This rearrangement joins TRBV11-3 to TRBJ2-3; 7 bases are shared with TRBD2. Unmatched junction bases numbered 6, after V lost 5 bases and J lost 1 base. Germline loops: CDR1 SGHNT, CDR2 YENEEA. CDR3 size: 15 residues. The DNA for the CDR3 is TGTGCCAGCAGCACCCTGGCGGGAGGCACAGATACGCAGTATTTT. This codes for CASSTLAGGTDTQYF.

The chain couples TRBV15 to TRBJ1-1; possible D gene TRBD1, 5 bases. V lost 8 bases, J lost 10 bases, and 23 bases lay in between. CDR3 length: 14 residues. Germline CDR1 and CDR2: LNHNV and YYDKDF (reference sequence). The CDR3 here is CATGKGTAGGGAFF. DNA for the CDR3: TGTGCCACCGGCAAAGGAACAGCTGGGGGGGGAGCTTTCTTT.

The J gene is TRBJ2-2, the V gene TRBV5-1, with D perhaps assigned TRBD1 or TRBD2 (5 bases each). This CDR3 is 16 amino acids long. In germline, CDR1 is SGHRS, CDR2 YFSETQ. The V gene lost 4 bases and the J gene lost 8 bases, with 21 bases spanning the gap. DNA of the CDR3: TGCGCCAGCAGCGATGCCGGGACCGGGTCGGGTGGGGAGCTGTTTTTT. The encoded protein is CASSDAGTGSGGELFF.

This rearrangement joins TRBV5-1 to TRBJ2-3; no firm D call. Germline CDR1 and CDR2: SGHRS and YFSETQ. Trimming shortened V by 3 bases and J by 3 bases, and 5 bases separated the two germline ends. This CDR3 spans 12 amino acids. The CDR3 loop reads CASSSPTDTQYF. The DNA for the CDR3 is TGCGCCAGCAGCTCACCAACAGATACGCAGTATTTT.

This sequence joins TRBV4-3 and TRBJ1-2; D is possibly TRBD1 (6 bases). The CDR3 sequence is 18 residues long. V dropped 0 bases and J dropped 7 bases, with 24 bases sitting between them. CDR1 and CDR2 (germline): LGHNA, YSLEER. CDR3 residues: CASSQEGAGRGRGAGYTF. CDR3 sequence (DNA): TGCGCCAGCAGCCAAGAAGGAGCCGGTCGGGGCAGGGGCGCTGGCTACACCTTC.

The J gene is TRBJ2-2, the V gene TRBV6-1, with D perhaps matching TRBD1 (6 bases). Trimming took 10 bases from V and 2 from J, leaving 8 bases between them. The CDR3 sequence is 12 residues long. Looked up from germline, CDR1 is MNHNS and CDR2 is SASEGT. The CDR3: CATDRNTGELFF. For the CDR3, the DNA is TGTGCCACGGACAGAAACACCGGGGAGCTGTTTTTT.

The count of this clone is one. V usage is TRBV11-2 and J usage is TRBJ1-3; TRBD1 might be the D (5 bases). Trimming stripped 5 bases from V and 4 bases from J, with 15 bases between. This CDR3 spans 15 amino acids. CDR1 and CDR2 from the germline V gene are SGHAT and FQNNGV. CDR3 sequence: CASSPGPGHGNTIYF. The CDR3 DNA follows: TGTGCCAGCAGCCCCGGACCAGGGCACGGAAACACCATATATTTT.

This chain joins TRBV28 and TRBJ1-5; 8 bases are shared with TRBD1. V shed 6 bases, J shed 3 bases, and the junction held 10 bases outside the gene matches. The CDR3 extends over 16 amino acids. Germline-derived CDR1 and CDR2 are MDHEN and SYDVKM. Here the CDR3 reads CASSTTGGPNNQPQHF. In DNA, the CDR3 is TGTGCCAGCAGCACCACAGGGGGACCAAACAATCAGCCCCAGCATTTT.

This rearrangement joins TRBV9 to TRBJ2-2; 14 bases fit TRBD2. J was trimmed by 5 bases and V by 3 bases; bases with no gene match: 3. This CDR3 has 16 residues. CDR1 and CDR2 from the germline V gene are SGDLS and YYNGEE. CDR3 sequence (DNA): TGTGCCAGCAGCGAGGGACTAGCGGGAGATACCGGGGAGCTGTTTTTT. The encoded protein is CASSEGLAGDTGELFF.